This T cell receptor beta chain appears in the sequencing data of a study of cytomegalovirus exposure and HLA in healthy donors. Comments on this clone: The antigen is undetermined.

Study-wide results and caveats: A missense variant in DCLRE1C was later tied to TCR beta V- and J-gene trimming. Most of the TCR beta V segments (in an earlier analysis) were productive either about 87% or about 30% of the time.

With 60 Vbeta and 13 Jbeta primers, the PCR was carried out. The assay was immunoSEQ multiplex PCR, and TCRdb's table has in-frame clones only and misses some. The sample has 160,000 or so clones, approximately 80% seen once. CDR3 length: 16 amino acids. The J segment lost 3 bases and the V segment lost 0 bases, leaving 7 bases of the junction unmatched. CDR1 is SGHTA, CDR2 FQGNSA, per germline. This TCR came from a man over 45 in good health and CMV-seropositive. The chain uses TRBV7-2 and TRBJ2-7, with 8 positions matching TRBD2. The specimen was PBMCs. CDR3 in DNA: TGTGCCAGCAGCTTAGCAATAGCGGGATTAAACTACGAGCAGTACTTC. Translation gives CASSLAIAGLNYEQYF. Complete variable domain (other parts from reference TRBV7-2 and TRBJ2-7): GAGVSQSPSNKVTEKGKDVELRCDPISGHTALYWYRQSLGQGLEFLIYFQGNSAPDKSGLPSDRFSAERTGGSVSTLTIQRTQQEDSAVYLCASSLAIAGLNYEQYFGPGTRLTVT.